This note documents a single TCR beta chain sequence. V was pared by 6 bases and J by 8 bases, with 20 bases between. The CDR3 sequence is 14 residues long. Germline lookup yields CDR1 SQVTM and CDR2 ANQGSEA. This record belongs to a study of patients and donors after allogeneic stem cell transplantation. TCRdb passed the RT-PCR reads through MiXCR, listing each CDR3 protein once. The profile covers about a million distinct CDR3 sequences, with roughly 18% appearing a single time and roughly 6% taken by the ten largest. Sequences were obtained from blood, either unsorted or a sorted T cell fraction (not recorded which). The TCR was taken from a human donor who was either an allogeneic HSCT recipient or a stem cell or donor lymphocyte infusion donor (not recorded which). It is not recorded whose cells these are; they may come from a transplant donor. The chain combines TRBV29-1 with TRBJ2-1; possibly TRBD1 for D (5 bases). Here the CDR3 reads CSVSNVQGIDEQFF. The DNA of the CDR3 is TGCAGCGTCTCGAATGTTCAGGGAATCGATGAGCAGTTCTTC.